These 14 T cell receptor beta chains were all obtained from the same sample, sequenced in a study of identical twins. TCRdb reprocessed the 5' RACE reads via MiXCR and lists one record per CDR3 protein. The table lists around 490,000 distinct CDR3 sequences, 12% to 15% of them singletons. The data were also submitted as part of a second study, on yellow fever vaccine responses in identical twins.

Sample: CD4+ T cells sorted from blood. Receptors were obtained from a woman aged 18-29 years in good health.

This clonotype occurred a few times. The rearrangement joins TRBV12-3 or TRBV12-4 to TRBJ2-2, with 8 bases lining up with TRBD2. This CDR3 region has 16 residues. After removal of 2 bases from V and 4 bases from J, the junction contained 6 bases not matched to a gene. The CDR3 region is CASSLSGGRGTGELFF. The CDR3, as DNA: TGTGCCAGCAGTTTATCGGGAGGGCGTGGCACCGGGGAGCTGTTTTTT.

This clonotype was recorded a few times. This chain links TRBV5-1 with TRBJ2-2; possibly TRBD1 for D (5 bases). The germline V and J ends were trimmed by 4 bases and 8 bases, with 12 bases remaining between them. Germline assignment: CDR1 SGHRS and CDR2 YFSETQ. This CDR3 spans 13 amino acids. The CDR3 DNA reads TGCGCCAGCAGCACTCAAGGGGAAGGGGAGCTGTTTTTT. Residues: CASSTQGEGELFF.

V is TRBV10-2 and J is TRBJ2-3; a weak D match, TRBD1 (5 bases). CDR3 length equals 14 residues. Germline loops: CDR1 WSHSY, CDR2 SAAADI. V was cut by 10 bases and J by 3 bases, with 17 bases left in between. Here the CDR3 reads CATSQTQGTDTQYF. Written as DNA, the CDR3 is TGCGCCACCTCGCAAACCCAGGGTACAGATACGCAGTATTTT.

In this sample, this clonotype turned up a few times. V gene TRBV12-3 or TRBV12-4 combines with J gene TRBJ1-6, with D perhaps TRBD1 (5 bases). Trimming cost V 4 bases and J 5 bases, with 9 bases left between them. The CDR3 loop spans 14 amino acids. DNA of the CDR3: TGTGCCAGCAGTTCTGAGGGGCATAATTCACCCCTCCACTTT. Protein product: CASSSEGHNSPLHF.

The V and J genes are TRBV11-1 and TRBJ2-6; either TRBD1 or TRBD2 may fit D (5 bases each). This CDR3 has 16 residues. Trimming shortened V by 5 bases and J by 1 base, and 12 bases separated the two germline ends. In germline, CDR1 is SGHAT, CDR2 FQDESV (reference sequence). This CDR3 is CASSPGRKSGANVLTF. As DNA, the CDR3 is TGTGCCAGCAGCCCGGGACGCAAGTCTGGGGCCAACGTCCTGACTTTC.

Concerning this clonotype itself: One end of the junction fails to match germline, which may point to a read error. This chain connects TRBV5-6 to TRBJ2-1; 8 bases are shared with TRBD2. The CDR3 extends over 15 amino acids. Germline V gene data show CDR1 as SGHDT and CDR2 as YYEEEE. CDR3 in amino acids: CANSFREGRLNEQFF. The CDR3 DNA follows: TGTGCCAACAGCTTCCGGGAGGGCCGGCTGAATGAGCAGTTCTTC.

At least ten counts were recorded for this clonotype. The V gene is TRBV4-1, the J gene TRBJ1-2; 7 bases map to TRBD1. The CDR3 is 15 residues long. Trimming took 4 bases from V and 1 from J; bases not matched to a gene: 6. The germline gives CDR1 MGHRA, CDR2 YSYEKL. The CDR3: CASSPGTEINYGYTF. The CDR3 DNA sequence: TGCGCCAGCAGCCCCGGGACAGAAATTAACTATGGCTACACCTTC.

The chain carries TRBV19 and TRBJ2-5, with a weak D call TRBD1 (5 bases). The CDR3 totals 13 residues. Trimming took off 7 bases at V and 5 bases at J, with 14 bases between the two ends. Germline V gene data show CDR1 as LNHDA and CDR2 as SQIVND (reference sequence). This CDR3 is CASTIGPGETQYF. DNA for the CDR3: TGTGCCAGTACCATAGGGCCAGGGGAGACCCAGTACTTC.

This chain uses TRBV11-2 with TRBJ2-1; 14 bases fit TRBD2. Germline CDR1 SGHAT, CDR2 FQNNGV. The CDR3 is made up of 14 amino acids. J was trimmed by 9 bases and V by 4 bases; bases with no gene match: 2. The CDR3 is CASSWGLAGVEQFF. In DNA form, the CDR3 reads TGTGCCAGCAGCTGGGGACTAGCGGGAGTTGAGCAGTTCTTC.

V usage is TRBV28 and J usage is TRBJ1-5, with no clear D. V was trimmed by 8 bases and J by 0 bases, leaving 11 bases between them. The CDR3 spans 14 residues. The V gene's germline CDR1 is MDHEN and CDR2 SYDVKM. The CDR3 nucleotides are TGTGCCAGCTCCCCAGAGATTAGCAATCAGCCCCAGCATTTT. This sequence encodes CASSPEISNQPQHF.

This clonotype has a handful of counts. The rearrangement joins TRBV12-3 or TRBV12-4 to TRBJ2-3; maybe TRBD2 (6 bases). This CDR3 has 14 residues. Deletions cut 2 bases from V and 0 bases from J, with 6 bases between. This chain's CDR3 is CASSLTSSTDTQYF. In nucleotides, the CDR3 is TGTGCCAGCAGTTTAACTAGCAGCACAGATACGCAGTATTTT.

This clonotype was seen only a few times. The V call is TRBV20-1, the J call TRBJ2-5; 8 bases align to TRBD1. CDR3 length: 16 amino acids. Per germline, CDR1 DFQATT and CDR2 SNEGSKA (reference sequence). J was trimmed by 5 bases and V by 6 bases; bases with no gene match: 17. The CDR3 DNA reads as TGCAGTGCAACCGGCCTATTGACAGGGGTTCAGGAGACCCAGTACTTC. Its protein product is CSATGLLTGVQETQYF.

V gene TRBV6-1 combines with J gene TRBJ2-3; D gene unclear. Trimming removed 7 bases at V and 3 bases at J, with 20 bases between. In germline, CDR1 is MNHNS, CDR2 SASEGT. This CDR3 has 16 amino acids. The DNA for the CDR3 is TGTGCCAGCATCAACCGGCCCGGACCCCCGACAGATACGCAGTATTTT. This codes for CASINRPGPPTDTQYF.

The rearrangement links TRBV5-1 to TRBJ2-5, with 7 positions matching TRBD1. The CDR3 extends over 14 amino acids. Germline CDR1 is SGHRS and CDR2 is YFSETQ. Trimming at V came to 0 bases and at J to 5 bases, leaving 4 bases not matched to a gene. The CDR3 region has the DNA TGCGCCAGCAGCTTGGAGGGGGCGCGGGAGACCCAGTACTTC. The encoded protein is CASSLEGARETQYF.